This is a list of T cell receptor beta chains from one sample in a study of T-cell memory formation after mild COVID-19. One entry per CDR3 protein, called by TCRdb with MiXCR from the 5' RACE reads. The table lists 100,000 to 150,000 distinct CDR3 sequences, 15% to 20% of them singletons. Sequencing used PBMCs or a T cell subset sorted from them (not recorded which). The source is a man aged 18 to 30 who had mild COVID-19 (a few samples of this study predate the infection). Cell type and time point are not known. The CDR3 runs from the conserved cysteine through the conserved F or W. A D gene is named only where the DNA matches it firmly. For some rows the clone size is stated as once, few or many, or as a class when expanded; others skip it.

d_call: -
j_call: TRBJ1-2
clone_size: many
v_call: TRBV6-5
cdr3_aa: CASSDSTRKQGYTF
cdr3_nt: TGTGCCAGCAGTGACTCCACCCGTAAACAGGGCTACACCTTC

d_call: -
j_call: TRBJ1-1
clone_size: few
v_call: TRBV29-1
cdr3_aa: CSVIWWGTEAFF
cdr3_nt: TGCAGCGTTATTTGGTGGGGTACTGAAGCTTTCTTT

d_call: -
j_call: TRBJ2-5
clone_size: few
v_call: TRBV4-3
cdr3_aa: CASSYTRGGGETQYF
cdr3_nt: TGCGCCAGCAGTTATACAAGGGGCGGCGGAGAGACCCAGTACTTC

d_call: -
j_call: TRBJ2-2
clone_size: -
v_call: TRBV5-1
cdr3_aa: CASSPNLVGAGGELFF
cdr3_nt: TGCGCCAGCAGCCCCAACCTGGTGGGGGCCGGCGGGGAGCTGTTTTTT

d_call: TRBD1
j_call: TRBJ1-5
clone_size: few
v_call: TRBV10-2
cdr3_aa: CASGNLQGNQPQHF
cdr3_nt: TGCGCCAGCGGAAATCTACAGGGGAATCAGCCCCAGCATTTT

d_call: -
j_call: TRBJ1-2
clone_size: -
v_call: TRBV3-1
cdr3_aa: CASSQGETALFTF
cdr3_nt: TGTGCCAGCAGCCAAGGTGAAACTGCTCTTTTCACCTTC

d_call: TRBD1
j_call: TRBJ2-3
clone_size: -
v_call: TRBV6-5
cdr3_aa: CASSDRGRRFGTDTQYF
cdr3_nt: TGTGCCAGCAGCGACAGGGGGCGCAGGTTTGGCACAGATACGCAGTATTTT

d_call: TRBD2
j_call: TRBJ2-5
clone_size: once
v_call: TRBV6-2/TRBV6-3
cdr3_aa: CASSARRGGRSETQYF
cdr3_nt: TGTGCCAGCAGTGCCCGGCGGGGGGGCCGATCGGAGACCCAGTACTTC

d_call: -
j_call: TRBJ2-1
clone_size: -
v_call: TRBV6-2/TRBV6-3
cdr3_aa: CASSPDYMPGNEQFF
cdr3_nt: TGTGCCAGCAGTCCTGACTACATGCCGGGCAATGAGCAGTTCTTC

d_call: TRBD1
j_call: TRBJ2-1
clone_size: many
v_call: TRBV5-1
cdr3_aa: CASSPRGQGALNEQFF
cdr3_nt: TGCGCCAGCAGCCCGAGGGGGCAGGGGGCGCTCAATGAGCAGTTCTTC

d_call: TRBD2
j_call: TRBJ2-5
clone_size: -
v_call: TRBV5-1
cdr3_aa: CASGLEGWRGGQETQYF
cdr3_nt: TGCGCCAGCGGCTTGGAAGGTTGGCGGGGGGGACAAGAGACCCAGTACTTC

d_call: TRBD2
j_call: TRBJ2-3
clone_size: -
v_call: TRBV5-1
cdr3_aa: CASSLEQRGGTDTQYF
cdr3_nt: TGCGCCAGCAGCTTGGAACAGCGGGGTGGGACAGATACGCAGTATTTT

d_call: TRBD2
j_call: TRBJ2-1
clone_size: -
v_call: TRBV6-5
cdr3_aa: CASSYGPGLAGLNEQFF
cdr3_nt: TGTGCCAGCAGTTACGGACCCGGACTAGCGGGGCTCAATGAGCAGTTCTTC

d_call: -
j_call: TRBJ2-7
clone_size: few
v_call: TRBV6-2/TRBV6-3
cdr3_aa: CASINRLSKAQYF
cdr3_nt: TGTGCCAGCATTAACCGGCTAAGCAAGGCGCAGTACTTC

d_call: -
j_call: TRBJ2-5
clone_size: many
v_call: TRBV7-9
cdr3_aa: CASSLGGGGETQYF
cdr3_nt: TGTGCCAGCAGCTTAGGCGGAGGGGGGGAGACCCAGTACTTC

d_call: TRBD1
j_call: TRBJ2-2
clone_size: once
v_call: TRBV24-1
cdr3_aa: CATSDPGQGFSGELFF
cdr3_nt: TGTGCCACCAGTGATCCGGGACAGGGGTTCTCCGGGGAGCTGTTTTTT

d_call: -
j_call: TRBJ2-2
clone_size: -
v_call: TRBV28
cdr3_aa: CASGGEPGELFF
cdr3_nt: TGTGCCAGCGGAGGGGAGCCCGGGGAGCTGTTTTTT

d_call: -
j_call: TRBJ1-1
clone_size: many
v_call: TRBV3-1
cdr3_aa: CASSGGGNTEAFF
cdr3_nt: TGTGCCAGCAGCGGCGGGGGGAACACTGAAGCTTTCTTT

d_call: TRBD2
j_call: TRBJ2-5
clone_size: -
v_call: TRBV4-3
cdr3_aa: CASSQDPSGGWETQYF
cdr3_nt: TGCGCCAGCAGCCAAGATCCTAGCGGGGGATGGGAGACCCAGTACTTC

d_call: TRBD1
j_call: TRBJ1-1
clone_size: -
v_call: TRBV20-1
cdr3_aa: CSARVMGQTNTEAFF
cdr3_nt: TGCAGTGCTAGAGTAATGGGACAGACGAACACTGAAGCTTTCTTT

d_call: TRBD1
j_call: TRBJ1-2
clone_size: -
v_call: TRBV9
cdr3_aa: CASSVDRGEYGYTF
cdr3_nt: TGTGCCAGCAGCGTCGACAGGGGGGAGTATGGCTACACCTTC

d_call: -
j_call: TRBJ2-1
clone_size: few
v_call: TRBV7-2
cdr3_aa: CASSTTGLGGSYNEQFF
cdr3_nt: TGTGCCAGCAGCACGACAGGTTTAGGTGGGTCCTACAATGAGCAGTTCTTC

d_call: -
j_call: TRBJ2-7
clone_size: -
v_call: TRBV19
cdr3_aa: CASSIQGLDEQYF
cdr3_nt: TGTGCCAGTAGTATCCAGGGACTCGACGAGCAGTACTTC

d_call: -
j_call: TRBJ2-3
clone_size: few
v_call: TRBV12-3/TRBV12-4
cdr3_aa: CASNDWGITDTQYF
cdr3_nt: TGTGCCAGCAACGACTGGGGAATCACAGATACGCAGTATTTT

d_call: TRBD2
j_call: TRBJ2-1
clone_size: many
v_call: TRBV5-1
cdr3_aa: CASSLGSGERGEQFF
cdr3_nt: TGCGCCAGCAGCTTGGGAAGCGGGGAGCGGGGTGAGCAGTTCTTC

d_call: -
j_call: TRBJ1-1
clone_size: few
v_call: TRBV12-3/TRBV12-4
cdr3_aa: CASSYQVMNTEAFF
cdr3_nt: TGTGCCAGCAGCTACCAGGTAATGAACACTGAAGCTTTCTTT

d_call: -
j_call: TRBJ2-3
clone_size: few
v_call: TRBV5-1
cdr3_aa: CASSSRPDDTQYF
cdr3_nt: TGCGCCAGCAGCTCAAGACCCGACGATACGCAGTATTTT

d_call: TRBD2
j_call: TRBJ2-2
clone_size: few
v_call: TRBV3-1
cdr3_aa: CASSRSTSGGATAGELFF
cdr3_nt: TGTGCCAGCAGTCGATCGACTAGCGGGGGGGCGACAGCCGGGGAGCTGTTTTTT

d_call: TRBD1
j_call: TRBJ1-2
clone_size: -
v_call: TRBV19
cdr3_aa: CASSIERTGDGYTF
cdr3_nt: TGTGCCAGTAGTATAGAGCGGACAGGGGATGGCTACACCTTC

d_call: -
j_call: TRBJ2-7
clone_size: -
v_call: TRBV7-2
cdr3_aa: CASSLANGAEQYF
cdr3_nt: TGTGCCAGCAGCTTAGCGAACGGTGCTGAGCAGTACTTC

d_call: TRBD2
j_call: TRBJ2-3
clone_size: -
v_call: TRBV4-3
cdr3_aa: CASSQDTTRGADTQYF
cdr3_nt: TGCGCCAGCAGCCAAGATACTACGCGGGGGGCAGATACGCAGTATTTT

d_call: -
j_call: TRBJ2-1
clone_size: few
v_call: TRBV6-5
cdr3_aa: CASRKSPGERYYNEQFF
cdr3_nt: TGTGCCAGCAGAAAAAGCCCTGGTGAACGCTACTACAATGAGCAGTTCTTC

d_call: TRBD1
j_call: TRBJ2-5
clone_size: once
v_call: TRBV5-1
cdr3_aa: CASSLIPGTGEETQYF
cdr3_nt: TGCGCCAGCAGCTTGATTCCCGGGACAGGGGAGGAGACCCAGTACTTC

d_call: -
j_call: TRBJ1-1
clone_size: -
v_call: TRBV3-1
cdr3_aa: CASSQREGTEAFF
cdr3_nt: TGTGCCAGCAGCCAGAGAGAAGGAACTGAAGCTTTCTTT

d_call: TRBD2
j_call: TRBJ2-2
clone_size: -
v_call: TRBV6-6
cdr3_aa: CATRAGGNTGELFF
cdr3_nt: TGTGCCACCCGGGCGGGGGGAAACACCGGGGAGCTGTTTTTT

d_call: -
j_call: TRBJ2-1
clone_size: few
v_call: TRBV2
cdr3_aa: CASSEAWGGEQFF
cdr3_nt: TGTGCCAGCAGTGAAGCTTGGGGAGGTGAGCAGTTCTTC